Included here is one T cell receptor (beta chain) sequence, with context. The data stem from a study of sequential checkpoint blockade in melanoma. Indicated treatment: randomized to nivolumab then ipilimumab (arm A) or the reverse (arm B). This CDR3 region has 14 residues. The V and J ends lost 2 bases and 8 bases, in that order; junction bases with no gene match: 8. In germline, CDR1 is GTSNPN, CDR2 SVGIG (reference sequence). Measured with immunoSEQ multiplex PCR; TCRdb has only the in-frame clones, and not every one. The sample includes about 9,600 clones, less than 25% of them seen just once. The chain has TRBV30 and TRBJ1-5; 8 bases agree with TRBD1. The sequencing used tumor tissue (inferred from file names), collected from a patient given nivolumab and ipilimumab in sequence. The sequence was obtained from a human donor with melanoma. The CDR3 spells CAWSPPGQAKPQHF. In nucleotides, the CDR3 is TGTGCCTGGAGTCCACCGGGACAGGCGAAGCCCCAGCATTTT.